The entry below gives a single T cell receptor (beta chain) sequence along with its context. This sample stems from a study of early stage breast cancer tumors. The overall study: ER+/PR+/HER2- status applied to about 70% of the 16 invasive breast tumors.

Each sample had two DNA replicates, approximately 0.5 ug blood or roughly 1.5 ug tissue. Libraries were prepared by immunoSEQ multiplex PCR; TCRdb keeps only in-frame clonotypes and omits some of them. The sample carries about 48,000 clones, about 80% recorded once. The V gene's germline CDR1 is MGHDK and CDR2 SYGVNS. The CDR3 is made up of 15 amino acids. Trimming stripped 1 base from V and 5 bases from J, with 11 bases between. The receptor was isolated from a person aged 45-60 years with breast cancer. The chain is built from TRBV25-1 and TRBJ1-4; tentatively, D is TRBD1 (6 bases). The source material was blood. The CDR3 protein is CASSEWVGGNEKLFF. Here the CDR3 DNA reads TGTGCCAGCAGTGAATGGGTAGGGGGAAATGAAAAACTGTTTTTT. The variable domain in full, with the rest retrieved from reference TRBV25-1 and TRBJ1-4, is EADIYQTPRYLVIGTGKKITLECSQTMGHDKMYWYQQDPGMELHLIHYSYGVNSTEKGDLSSESTVSRIRTEHFPLTLESARPSHTSQYLCASSEWVGGNEKLFFGSGTQLSVL.